This T cell receptor beta chain was identified during a study of blood T cell repertoires in COVID-19. Overall study context: Collection of acute and convalescent COVID-19 samples took place in the United States, Italy and Spain. Sources were T cells, B-cell-depleted T cells, or PBMCs; the material itself was cDNA or gDNA.

Clones were sequenced by immunoSEQ multiplex PCR, and TCRdb holds only the in-frame ones, with some missing. Of 140,000 or so clones listed, approximately 88% are singletons. Trimming removed 3 bases from V and 5 bases from J, with 10 bases in between. Germline lookup yields CDR1 MNHNS and CDR2 SASEGT. The CDR3 totals 13 residues. This sequence joins TRBV6-1 and TRBJ1-1; D is possibly TRBD1 (5 bases). The source is a man aged 70-80 years with acute or convalescent COVID-19. Sequencing was done on a sample of peripheral blood. The CDR3 nucleotides are TGTGCCAGCAGTGACAGGGATTGGACTGAAGCTTTCTTT. It encodes CASSDRDWTEAFF.